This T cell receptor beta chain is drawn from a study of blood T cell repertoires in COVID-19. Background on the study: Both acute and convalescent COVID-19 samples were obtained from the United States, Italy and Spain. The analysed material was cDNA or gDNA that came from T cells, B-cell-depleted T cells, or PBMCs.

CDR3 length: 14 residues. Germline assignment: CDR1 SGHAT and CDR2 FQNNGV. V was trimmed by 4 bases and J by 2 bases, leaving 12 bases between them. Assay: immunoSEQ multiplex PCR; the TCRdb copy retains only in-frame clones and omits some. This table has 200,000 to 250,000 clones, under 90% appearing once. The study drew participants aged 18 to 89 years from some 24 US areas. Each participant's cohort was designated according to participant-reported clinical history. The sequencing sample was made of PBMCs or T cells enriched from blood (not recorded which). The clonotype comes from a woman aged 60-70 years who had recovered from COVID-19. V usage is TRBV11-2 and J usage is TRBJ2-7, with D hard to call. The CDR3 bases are TGTGCCAGCAGCTCCTCCCGTCTACCCTACGAGCAGTACTTC. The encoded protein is CASSSSRLPYEQYF.